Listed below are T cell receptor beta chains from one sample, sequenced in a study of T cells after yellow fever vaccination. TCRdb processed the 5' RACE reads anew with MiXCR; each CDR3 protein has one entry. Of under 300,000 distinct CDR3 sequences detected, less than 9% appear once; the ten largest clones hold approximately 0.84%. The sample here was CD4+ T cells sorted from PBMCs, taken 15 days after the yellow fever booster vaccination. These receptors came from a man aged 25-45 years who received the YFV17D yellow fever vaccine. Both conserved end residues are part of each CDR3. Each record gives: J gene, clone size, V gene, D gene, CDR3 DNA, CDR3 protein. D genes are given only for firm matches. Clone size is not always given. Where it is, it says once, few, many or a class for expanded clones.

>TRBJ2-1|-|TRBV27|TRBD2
TGTGCCAGCAGCGGACTAGTAAATGAGCAGTTCTTC
CASSGLVNEQFF
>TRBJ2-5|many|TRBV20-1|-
TGCAGTGCTAGCATGGCGGTTACTCTCAAAGAGACCCAGTACTTC
CSASMAVTLKETQYF
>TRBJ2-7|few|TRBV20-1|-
TGCAGTGCTAGAGGAGGGCGGGCCGGCGACGAGCAGTACTTC
CSARGGRAGDEQYF
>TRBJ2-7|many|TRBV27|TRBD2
TGTGCCAGCAACCCAGCGGGAGGTGTCTACGAGCAGTACTTC
CASNPAGGVYEQYF
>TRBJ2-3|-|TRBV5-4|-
TGTGCCAGCAGCCCGACTCAGGAAAGAACAGATACGCAGTATTTT
CASSPTQERTDTQYF
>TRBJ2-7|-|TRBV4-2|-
TGTGCCAGCAGCCAAGTACGGGGAGACGAGCAGTACTTC
CASSQVRGDEQYF
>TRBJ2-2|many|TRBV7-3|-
TGTGCCAGCAGCTTCGGGGGCGGGACCGGGGAGCTGTTTTTT
CASSFGGGTGELFF
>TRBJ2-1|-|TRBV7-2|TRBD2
TGTGCCAGCAGCTTTCTAGCGGGCCACTACAATGAGCAGTTCTTC
CASSFLAGHYNEQFF
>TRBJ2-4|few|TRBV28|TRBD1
TGTGCCAGCCGAAGACAGGGGGAGAAATCCCTGGCCAAAAACATTCAGTACTTC
CASRRQGEKSLAKNIQYF
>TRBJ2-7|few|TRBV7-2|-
TGTGCCAGCAGCTTAGTGGAGGGTGGCGAGCAGTACTTC
CASSLVEGGEQYF
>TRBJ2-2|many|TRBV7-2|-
TGTGCCAGCAGCTTAGTTGGCGGGACGAACACCGGGGAGCTGTTTTTT
CASSLVGGTNTGELFF
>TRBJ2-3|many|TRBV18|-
TGTGCCAGCTCACCAGGAGGGGAGGCAGATACGCAGTATTTT
CASSPGGEADTQYF
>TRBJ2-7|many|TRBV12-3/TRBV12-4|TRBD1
TGTGCCAGCAGCCTAGGACAGGGAACCGGACCACAGTACTTC
CASSLGQGTGPQYF
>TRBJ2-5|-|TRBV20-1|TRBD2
TGCAGTGCTCCGTCTCCGGGACTAGCCGGGACCCAGTACTTC
CSAPSPGLAGTQYF
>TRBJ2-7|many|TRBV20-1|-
TGCAGTGCTCAAAGGGTGGGGGCGGGCCCCTTGTTC
CSAQRVGAGPLF
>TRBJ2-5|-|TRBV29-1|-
TGCAGCGGGGGAAGAATGGGGGAGACCCAGTACTTC
CSGGRMGETQYF